A selection of T cell receptor beta chains follows, all from one sample in a study of T cell responses to AZD1222 COVID-19 vaccine. The data were produced by immunoSEQ multiplex PCR, yet TCRdb's version contains in-frame clones alone and is incomplete. This sample carries 80,000 to 100,000 clones, about 89% of them seen once, and the ten largest clones take 6.5% to 8%. Material: peripheral blood, obtained on day 0 of AZD1222 vaccination. These receptors were collected from an adult in good health. The CDR3 runs from the conserved cysteine through the conserved F or W. The D gene is left open where the match is weak. Some rows have no size entry. The others give once, few or many, or a class for an expanded clone.

j_call clone_size d_call v_call cdr3_aa cdr3_nt
TRBJ1-2 - - TRBV2 CASSETYGYTF TGTGCCAGCAGTGAAACCTATGGCTACACCTTC
TRBJ2-7 - - TRBV7-2 CASSPTRAYEQYF TGTGCCAGCAGCCCGACAAGAGCCTACGAGCAGTACTTC
TRBJ1-5 - TRBD1 TRBV18 CASSPTGGNQPQHF TGTGCCAGCTCCCCAACAGGGGGGAATCAGCCCCAGCATTTT
TRBJ2-2 - - TRBV19 CASSLQRGANTGELFF TGTGCCAGTAGTCTCCAGAGGGGGGCTAACACCGGGGAGCTGTTTTTT
TRBJ1-2 - - TRBV5-1 CASSLDGSNNYGYTF TGCGCCAGCAGCTTGGACGGCAGCAATAACTATGGCTACACCTTC
TRBJ2-5 - - TRBV7-2 CASSLRDQHRETQYF TGTGCCAGCAGCCTACGGGACCAGCACCGGGAGACCCAGTACTTC
TRBJ1-1 - - TRBV7-9 CASSLKGGRAEAFF TGTGCCAGCAGCTTAAAAGGGGGGCGGGCGGAAGCTTTCTTT
TRBJ1-3 - - TRBV28 CASRGSTGFGNTIYF TGTGCCAGCAGGGGATCGACAGGTTTCGGAAACACCATATATTTT
TRBJ1-1 few - TRBV9 CASSVTGNTEAFF TGTGCCAGCAGCGTTACAGGGAACACTGAAGCTTTCTTT
TRBJ2-6 - TRBD1 TRBV3-1/TRBV3-2 CASSQRQGYSDVLTF TGTGCCAGCAGCCAACGACAGGGTTATAGCGACGTCCTGACTTTC
TRBJ2-5 - TRBD2 TRBV30 CAWAKGLQETQYF TGTGCCTGGGCTAAGGGACTACAAGAGACCCAGTACTTC
TRBJ2-5 few - TRBV5-1 CASSRGTIQETQYF TGCGCCAGCAGCCGAGGGACAATCCAAGAGACCCAGTACTTC
TRBJ1-5 - - TRBV28 CASSLPQGGNQPQHF TGTGCCAGCAGTTTACCCCAGGGCGGAAATCAGCCCCAGCATTTT
TRBJ2-5 - TRBD1 TRBV29-1 CSARLGQGAETQYF TGCAGCGCACGGCTGGGACAGGGGGCCGAGACCCAGTACTTC
TRBJ1-2 once TRBD1 TRBV28 CASSSGPGGALNYGYTF TGTGCCAGCAGTTCCGGACCAGGGGGCGCCTTGAACTATGGCTACACCTTC
TRBJ1-5 - TRBD1 TRBV5-1 CASSRGQGGNQPQHF TGCGCCAGCAGCCGAGGACAGGGAGGCAATCAGCCCCAGCATTTT
TRBJ1-4 - - TRBV12-3/TRBV12-4 CASSRNNEKLFF TGTGCCAGCAGTCGGAATAATGAAAAACTGTTTTTT